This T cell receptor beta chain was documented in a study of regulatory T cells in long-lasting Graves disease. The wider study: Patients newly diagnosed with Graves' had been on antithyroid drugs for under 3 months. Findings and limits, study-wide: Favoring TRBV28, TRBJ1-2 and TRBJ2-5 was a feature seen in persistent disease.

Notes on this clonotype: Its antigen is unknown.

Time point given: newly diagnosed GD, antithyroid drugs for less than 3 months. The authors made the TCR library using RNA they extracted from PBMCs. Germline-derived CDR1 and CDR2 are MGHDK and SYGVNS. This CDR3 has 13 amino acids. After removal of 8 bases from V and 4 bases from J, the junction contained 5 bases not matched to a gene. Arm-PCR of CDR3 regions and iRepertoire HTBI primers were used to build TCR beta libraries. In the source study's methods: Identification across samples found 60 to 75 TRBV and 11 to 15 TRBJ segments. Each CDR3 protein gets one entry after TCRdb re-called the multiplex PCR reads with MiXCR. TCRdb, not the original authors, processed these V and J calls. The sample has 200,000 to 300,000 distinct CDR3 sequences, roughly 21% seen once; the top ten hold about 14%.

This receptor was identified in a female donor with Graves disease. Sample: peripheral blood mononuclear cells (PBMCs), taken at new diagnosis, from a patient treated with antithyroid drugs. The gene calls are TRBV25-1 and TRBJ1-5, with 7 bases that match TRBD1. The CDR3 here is CASSGTENQPQHF. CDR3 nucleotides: TGTGCCAGCTCCGGGACAGAGAATCAGCCCCAGCATTTT.